The 13 T cell receptor beta chains presented below share a single source sample, sequenced in a study of identifying expanded T cells in peripheral blood. The repertoire was sequenced with immunoSEQ multiplex PCR; TCRdb's copy has only in-frame clones and lacks some. The data contain over 90,000 clones, approximately 86% of them singletons. Source material: blood. The source is a person between 18 and 69 years old in good health.

V usage is TRBV5-1 and J usage is TRBJ2-2; D is unresolved. In germline, CDR1 is SGHRS, CDR2 YFSETQ. The CDR3 spans 17 residues. V shed 0 bases and J shed 0 bases, with 12 bases lying between them. This CDR3 is CASSLVPSSANTGELFF. The CDR3 DNA reads as TGCGCCAGCAGCTTGGTCCCCAGCAGCGCGAACACCGGGGAGCTGTTTTTT.

The chain employs TRBV4-3 and TRBJ2-7; unclear D gene. Trimming removed 2 bases at V and 0 bases at J, with 8 bases between. Germline CDR1 and CDR2: LGHNA and YSLEER. The CDR3 contains 14 residues. The CDR3 DNA reads as TGCGCCAGCAGCCAATGGACGAGCTCCTACGAGCAGTACTTC. As protein: CASSQWTSSYEQYF.

CDR3 nucleotide sequence: TGTGCCAGCAGTTACTTCGGGGGGACGTCCAACACCATATATTTT. Protein product: CASSYFGGTSNTIYF. V gene TRBV6-6 combines with J gene TRBJ1-3, with D tentatively TRBD1 (5 bases). Deletions cut 1 base from V and 7 bases from J, with 14 bases between. Germline V gives CDR1 MNHNY, CDR2 SVGAGI (reference sequence). The CDR3 has 15 residues.

CDR3 residues: CSAVDRNTEAFF. The CDR3 region has the DNA TGCAGCGCTGTGGACAGGAACACTGAAGCTTTCTTT. The genes are TRBV29-1 and TRBJ1-1, with a weak D call TRBD1 (6 bases). Germline V gene data show CDR1 as SQVTM and CDR2 as ANQGSEA. The length of the CDR3 is 12 residues. V lost 7 bases and J lost 1, with 10 bases in between.

This clone was detected once. The V and J genes are TRBV4-1 and TRBJ1-1, with 10 bases aligning to TRBD1. The V gene's germline CDR1 is MGHRA and CDR2 YSYEKL. J lost 4 bases, V lost 1 base, and 3 bases had no gene match. The CDR3 runs 15 residues. In DNA form, the CDR3 reads TGCGCCAGCAGCCAAGGACGGACAGGGGGCACTGAAGCTTTCTTT. Amino acid sequence: CASSQGRTGGTEAFF.

In its sample, this clone was seen once. CDR3 sequence (DNA): TGCGCCAGCAGTGGTAGCGGGAGAGTATCCTACGAGCAGTACTTC. This translates into CASSGSGRVSYEQYF. This chain links TRBV10-2 with TRBJ2-7, with TRBD2 matching 9 bases. V lost 4 bases, J lost 1 base, and 5 bases stayed unmatched. This CDR3 contains 15 residues. Looked up from germline, CDR1 is WSHSY and CDR2 is SAAADI.

The chain uses TRBV2 and TRBJ1-1; D unresolved. Germline V gene data show CDR1 as SNHLY and CDR2 as FYNNEI. Trimming shortened V by 5 bases and J by 0 bases, and 13 bases separated the two germline ends. This CDR3 region has 15 residues. CDR3 DNA: TGTGCCAGCAGTAAATATGTTGGGGTGAACACTGAAGCTTTCTTT. It codes for CASSKYVGVNTEAFF.

The V and J genes are TRBV7-3 and TRBJ2-1, with TRBD2 matching over 13 bases. The J segment lost 8 bases and the V segment lost 1 base, leaving 5 bases of the junction unmatched. The CDR3 is 16 residues long. The germline V gene has CDR1 SGHTA and CDR2 FQGTGA. DNA of the CDR3: TGTGCCAGCAGCTTAATCGGACTAGCGGGGGTAGATGAGCAGTTCTTC. It yields the protein CASSLIGLAGVDEQFF. Full variable domain (remainder filled in from reference TRBV7-3 and TRBJ2-1): GAGVSQTPSNKVTEKGKYVELRCDPISGHTALYWYRQSLGQGPEFLIYFQGTGAADDSGLPNDRFFAVRPEGSVSTLKIQRTERGDSAVYLCASSLIGLAGVDEQFFGPGTRLTVL.

The CDR3 DNA follows: TGCGCCAGCAGCTCCCGGGGGACAGGGCCAGGCACTGAAGCTTTCTTT. Translating it yields CASSSRGTGPGTEAFF. The chain carries TRBV5-1 and TRBJ1-1; 9 positions match TRBD1. Germline-derived CDR1 and CDR2 are SGHRS and YFSETQ. The CDR3 contains 16 residues. With V trimmed by 3 bases and J by 4 bases, 10 bases remained unmatched. The full variable domain, in which reference TRBV5-1 and TRBJ1-1 provide the parts outside the CDR3, is KAGVTQTPRYLIKTRGQQVTLSCSPISGHRSVSWYQQTPGQGLQFLFEYFSETQRNKGNFPGRFSGRQFSNSRSEMNVSTLELGDSALYLCASSSRGTGPGTEAFFGQGTRLTVV.

The rearrangement joins TRBV5-1 to TRBJ2-1, with a tentative D call TRBD2 (6 bases). The CDR3 is 16 residues long. Trimming removed 4 bases at V and 1 base at J, with 15 bases between. Germline V gene data show CDR1 as SGHRS and CDR2 as YFSETQ. CDR3 loop: CASSRRLGGSYNEQFF. CDR3 nucleotides: TGCGCCAGCAGCCGCCGTCTCGGGGGTTCCTACAATGAGCAGTTCTTC.

The chain employs TRBV18 and TRBJ1-1; TRBD1 matches 12 bases. The germline V gene has CDR1 KGHSH and CDR2 LQKENI. The CDR3 has 13 residues. J gave up 11 bases and V 2 bases, and 3 bases lay outside the gene matches. CDR3 nucleotide sequence: TGTGCCAGCTCACCAGGGACAGGGGGCCCGGCTTTCTTT. This sequence encodes CASSPGTGGPAFF. The whole variable domain, filled in from reference TRBV18 and TRBJ1-1, reads NAGVMQNPRHLVRRRGQEARLRCSPMKGHSHVYWYRQLPEEGLKFMVYLQKENIIDESGMPKERFSAEFPKEGPSILRIQQVVRGDSAAYFCASSPGTGGPAFFGQGTRLTVV.

The genes are TRBV5-1 and TRBJ1-4; TRBD1 agrees at 10 bases. The CDR3 runs 14 residues. V shed 4 bases and J 6 bases; nucleotides not matched to a gene: 3. Germline assignment: CDR1 SGHRS and CDR2 YFSETQ. CDR3 loop: CASSEGQGYEKLFF. The CDR3 nucleotides read TGCGCCAGCAGCGAGGGACAGGGGTATGAAAAACTGTTTTTT.

This chain uses TRBV7-7 with TRBJ2-5, with 8 bases matching TRBD2. CDR3 size: 14 residues. Unmatched junction bases numbered 8, after V lost 6 bases and J lost 5 bases. The germline V gene encodes CDR1 SSHAT and CDR2 FNYEAQ (reference sequence). CDR3 sequence: CASSPGGGVETQYF. Written as DNA, the CDR3 is TGTGCCAGCAGTCCCGGGGGGGGAGTGGAGACCCAGTACTTC.